The T cell receptor (beta chain) under discussion was sequenced for a study of Graves' ophthalmopathy and Graves' hyperthyroidism. Across the study: Samples of peripheral blood were obtained at initial diagnosis, prior to treatment of any kind.

Details on this clonotype: Possible read error: a much larger clone is one base away. This likely comes from a read error, as the CDR3 has no conserved phenylalanine or tryptophan at its end.

This CDR3 comprises 14 residues. The V end was cut by 6 bases, the J end by 3 bases, with 15 bases between. The germline V gene has CDR1 MDHEN and CDR2 SYDVKM. The authors amplified TCR beta CDR3 regions from RNA transcripts. First-round RT-PCR with HTBI primers preceded a second-round multiplex PCR. TCRdb re-called the multiplex PCR reads through MiXCR, storing one row per CDR3 protein. Counted here are about 210,000 distinct CDR3 sequences, 29% occurring once; the ten biggest clones make up about 9.1%. Ophthalmopathy donors were characterized by moderate-to-severe activity, CAS of at least 3, NOSPECS of at least 4, and duration under 3 months. Clinical symptoms and serum thyroxine were used for diagnosis; TRAb, thyroid ultrasound and orbital computed tomography were also relied on.

This TCR was recovered from a man aged 50 or older with Graves' ophthalmopathy. V usage is TRBV28 and J usage is TRBJ2-7, with D perhaps TRBD1 (5 bases). Sequenced: peripheral blood. As DNA, the CDR3 is TGTGCCAGCAGAGCGCAGGGAAACGGCTACGAGCAGTACTCC. Encoded protein: CASRAQGNGYEQYS.